The rows below give T cell receptor beta chains drawn from one sample of a study of control samples from healthy donors and cancer patients. Only in-frame clones appear in the TCRdb table, and some are missing; sequencing was by immunoSEQ multiplex PCR. This sample carries 170,000 or so clones, approximately 94% of them seen once, and the ten largest clones take around 1.3%. The source material was blood. The receptors stem from a woman in her late teens or twenties in good health. The CDR3 runs from the conserved cysteine through the conserved F or W. D genes are given only for firm matches. For some rows the clone size is stated as once, few or many, or as a class when expanded; others skip it.

v_call	clone_size	j_call	d_call	cdr3_aa	cdr3_nt
TRBV9	-	TRBJ2-4	-	CASSVDELKAIQYF	TGTGCCAGCAGCGTAGATGAACTTAAAGCCATTCAGTACTTC
TRBV19	-	TRBJ2-3	-	CASSIVRGSDTQYF	TGTGCCAGTAGTATAGTACGGGGGTCAGATACGCAGTATTTT
TRBV11-2	-	TRBJ2-1	-	CASSPGSGHGQFF	TGTGCCAGCAGCCCTGGGTCGGGCCACGGACAGTTCTTC
TRBV15	-	TRBJ2-3	-	CATSREQGIWGTQYF	TGTGCCACCAGCAGAGAACAGGGTATCTGGGGTACGCAGTATTTT
TRBV11-2	-	TRBJ1-4	-	CASSLGGRGAVNEKLFF	TGTGCCAGCAGCTTAGGGGGTCGAGGCGCCGTTAATGAAAAACTGTTTTTT
TRBV7-2	-	TRBJ2-7	-	CASSARRGRFYEQYF	TGTGCCAGCAGCGCGCGTAGGGGACGGTTCTACGAGCAGTACTTC
TRBV23-1	-	TRBJ1-1	-	CASSHSEAFF	TGCGCCAGCAGTCATAGTGAAGCTTTCTTT
TRBV6-5	-	TRBJ2-7	-	CASSYGGAAYEQYF	TGTGCCAGCAGTTATGGAGGGGCTGCCTACGAGCAGTACTTC
TRBV6-2/TRBV6-3	-	TRBJ2-4	TRBD2	CASSSPLAGGNIQYF	TGTGCCAGCAGCTCACCACTAGCGGGGGGAAACATTCAGTACTTC
TRBV5-6	-	TRBJ2-3	-	CASSLVKRSTDTQYF	TGTGCCAGCAGCTTGGTGAAGCGGTCCACAGATACGCAGTATTTT
TRBV7-3	-	TRBJ2-1	-	CASSSSTGEQFF	TGTGCCAGCAGTTCCTCGACCGGTGAGCAGTTCTTC
TRBV2	-	TRBJ1-1	-	CASSVGVRSTEAFF	TGTGCCAGCAGTGTGGGAGTCCGGAGCACTGAAGCTTTCTTT
TRBV7-9	-	TRBJ1-2	-	CASSRPQDPRNYGYTF	TGTGCCAGCAGCCGGCCCCAAGATCCTCGCAACTATGGCTACACCTTC
TRBV11-2	-	TRBJ1-4	-	CASSPTRTGGEKLFF	TGTGCCAGCAGCCCAACTCGGACTGGGGGTGAAAAACTGTTTTTT
TRBV27	-	TRBJ2-5	TRBD2	CASSLSASGVLGGETQYF	TGTGCCAGCAGTTTATCGGCTAGCGGGGTCCTCGGGGGAGAGACCCAGTACTTC
TRBV5-1	-	TRBJ1-6	-	CASSLGDRGNAYNSPLHF	TGCGCCAGCAGCTTGGGGGACCGGGGCAACGCCTATAATTCACCCCTCCACTTT
TRBV6-1	-	TRBJ1-1	TRBD1	CASSETGQGIGTEAFF	TGTGCCAGCAGTGAGACGGGACAGGGGATAGGCACTGAAGCTTTCTTT
TRBV19	-	TRBJ2-7	TRBD1	CASSLNRGREQYF	TGTGCCAGTAGCCTCAACAGGGGGCGGGAGCAGTACTTC
TRBV5-8	few	TRBJ1-5	TRBD1	CASSRGTGLEQPQHF	TGTGCCAGCAGCCGCGGGACAGGGTTGGAGCAGCCCCAGCATTTT
TRBV5-1	-	TRBJ1-1	-	CASSLGGGVRTEAFF	TGCGCCAGCAGCTTGGGCGGAGGAGTCAGGACTGAAGCTTTCTTT
TRBV6-6	-	TRBJ2-1	TRBD1	CAIFGTAYNEQFF	TGTGCTATCTTCGGGACAGCATACAATGAGCAGTTCTTC
TRBV28	-	TRBJ2-7	-	CASSLSGRSYEQYF	TGTGCCAGCAGTTTATCGGGCCGTTCCTACGAGCAGTACTTC
TRBV7-9	-	TRBJ2-7	-	CASSLSKNLYEQYF	TGTGCCAGCAGCTTATCGAAAAACCTCTACGAGCAGTACTTC
TRBV4-1	-	TRBJ1-2	-	CASSQVGKGVRHGYTF	TGCGCCAGCAGCCAAGTCGGGAAGGGGGTCCGGCATGGCTACACCTTC
TRBV6-6	-	TRBJ2-5	-	CATLRETQYF	TGTGCCACCCTGAGAGAGACCCAGTACTTC
TRBV6-5	-	TRBJ2-1	-	CASQRSSYNEQFF	TGTGCCAGCCAACGGAGCTCCTACAATGAGCAGTTCTTC
TRBV19	-	TRBJ2-7	-	CASSPLGPTYEQYF	TGTGCCAGTAGTCCTTTAGGACCAACCTACGAGCAGTACTTC
TRBV28	-	TRBJ1-2	-	CASGLWDPADGYTF	TGTGCCAGCGGGTTATGGGACCCAGCCGATGGCTACACCTTC
TRBV24-1	once	TRBJ1-2	-	CATSDSGKGYTF	TGTGCCACCAGTGACTCCGGTAAAGGCTACACCTTC
TRBV28	-	TRBJ2-3	TRBD1	CASSPGQGYMDTQYF	TGTGCCAGCAGTCCAGGACAGGGTTACATGGATACGCAGTATTTT
TRBV12-3/TRBV12-4	-	TRBJ1-2	-	CASRGQSGGYTF	TGTGCCAGCAGAGGTCAGTCAGGGGGCTACACCTTC
TRBV24-1	once	TRBJ2-5	-	CATSDSLTATQYF	TGTGCCACCAGTGATTCCTTGACGGCGACCCAGTACTTC
TRBV18	-	TRBJ2-7	TRBD2	CASSPSASGIRKYF	TGTGCCAGCTCGCCATCAGCTAGCGGGATCCGTAAGTACTTC
TRBV6-6	-	TRBJ1-4	TRBD1	CASSYGTANNEKLFF	TGTGCCAGCAGTTATGGGACAGCAAATAATGAAAAACTGTTTTTT
TRBV28	-	TRBJ1-1	-	CASRNSYRGSEAFF	TGTGCCAGCCGCAACAGTTATCGGGGGTCTGAAGCTTTCTTT
TRBV2	-	TRBJ1-5	TRBD1	CASSPGQGVVQPQHF	TGTGCCAGCAGTCCCGGACAGGGGGTTGTACAGCCCCAGCATTTT
TRBV9	-	TRBJ2-3	-	CASSFGTYETDTQYF	TGTGCCAGCAGCTTTGGGACCTATGAGACAGATACGCAGTATTTT
TRBV5-5	-	TRBJ2-5	-	CASSLDSLETQYF	TGTGCCAGCAGCTTGGACAGCTTAGAGACCCAGTACTTC
TRBV4-1	-	TRBJ2-5	-	CASSQAPPAGGAPQETQYF	TGCGCCAGCAGCCAAGCCCCCCCGGCGGGCGGGGCCCCTCAAGAGACCCAGTACTTC
TRBV5-1	-	TRBJ2-4	-	CASSRLSPQGGKNIQYF	TGCGCCAGCAGCCGCCTATCCCCACAGGGAGGCAAAAACATTCAGTACTTC
TRBV18	few	TRBJ1-5	-	CASSPLENRHQPQHF	TGTGCCAGCTCACCATTGGAAAATCGCCATCAGCCCCAGCATTTT